These 13 T cell receptor beta chains came from one sample sequenced in a study of regulatory T cells in long-lasting Graves disease (dated by TCRdb to the early 2020s). Libraries came from multiplex PCR. The reads were generated on an Illumina HiSeq 4000. iRepertoire HTBI primers and Arm-PCR amplification of CDR3 regions were used to construct TCR beta libraries. The raw public reads went through TCRdb reprocessing: fastp at Q25, MiXCR clone calling, in-frame beta chains kept. Duplicate CDR3 protein sequences are folded into a single record with the most common DNA and genes. The sample table holds about 620,000 distinct CDR3 sequences, of which about 16% were seen once. 18% of the sample rests with the top ten. Reading the label with the study, this specimen's time point is: newly diagnosed GD, antithyroid drugs for less than 3 months. For both TCR sequencing and RNA sequencing, RNA was extracted from PBMCs in TRIzol.

These data were likewise used in another study, on T cells in Graves' hyperthyroidism and ophthalmopathy.

Here the sequenced sample was peripheral blood mononuclear cells (PBMCs), taken at new diagnosis, from a patient treated with antithyroid drugs. The receptors were sampled from a woman in her twenties or thirties with Graves disease. Donor details come from another sample of the same person, matched by shared clones.

V and J are TRBV11-2 and TRBJ2-5; 8 bases map to TRBD2. This CDR3 comprises 15 residues. Per germline, CDR1 SGHAT and CDR2 FQNNGV. The trim removed 5 bases at V and 4 bases at J, leaving 9 bases unmatched. For the CDR3, the DNA is TGTGCCAGCAGCCTGGAAGGACGGGGGGGAGAGACCCAGTACTTC. Protein: CASSLEGRGGETQYF.

This clonotype was recorded at least ten times. The genes are TRBV30 and TRBJ1-5; no reliable D call. With 2 bases removed from V and 4 bases from J, the gap between germline ends came to 9 bases. Germline V gene sequence: CDR1 GTSNPN, CDR2 SVGIG (reference sequence). The CDR3 contains 13 residues. CDR3 sequence (DNA): TGTGCCTGGAGTAGGCAGCTGAATCAGCCCCAGCATTTT. Translation: CAWSRQLNQPQHF.

This clonotype was picked up many times. This chain joins TRBV6-1 and TRBJ1-5, with D unresolved. V lost 1 base to trimming and J lost 12 bases, with 10 bases between them. The CDR3 contains 12 residues. Germline V gene lookup returns CDR1 MNHNS and CDR2 SASEGT. The DNA for the CDR3 is TGTGCCAGCAGTGAAGTCGGAAGACACCAGCATTTT. Translating gives CASSEVGRHQHF.

This sequence joins TRBV12-3 or TRBV12-4 and TRBJ2-1, with TRBD2 identical over 10 bases. J was trimmed by 13 bases and V by 4 bases; bases with no gene match: 4. The CDR3 is 12 residues long. The CDR3 DNA reads TGTGCCAGCAGTTCCCTAGCGGGAGACCAGTTCTTC. The encoded protein is CASSSLAGDQFF.

The chain carries TRBV12-3 or TRBV12-4 and TRBJ2-2; 7 positions agree with TRBD1. The CDR3 is 15 amino acids. Trimming removed 6 bases from V and 4 bases from J; junction bases left unmatched: 8. The CDR3 coding sequence is TGTGCCAGCAGCATCGGGACAGCATTCACCGGGGAGCTGTTTTTT. It is translated as CASSIGTAFTGELFF.

The sample holds many counts of this clonotype. The V call is TRBV6-2 or TRBV6-3, the J call TRBJ1-3; D not resolved. The ends were cut back, 7 bases at V and 4 bases at J, with 11 bases in the middle. Germline V gene data show CDR1 as MNHEY and CDR2 as SVGEGT. The CDR3 contains 13 residues. CDR3 protein: CASIPHFGNTIYF. CDR3 sequence (DNA): TGTGCCAGCATCCCGCACTTCGGAAACACCATATATTTT.

This chain links TRBV19 with TRBJ2-5, with D unclear. The length of the CDR3 is 13 residues. Trimming cost V 3 bases and J 2 bases, with 7 bases left between them. Germline CDR1 reads LNHDA; CDR2 reads SQIVND (reference sequence). The CDR3 region has the DNA TGTGCCAGTAGTATTATTGGGCAAGAGACCCAGTACTTC. Translation: CASSIIGQETQYF.

This clonotype was found many times. The gene calls are TRBV11-3 and TRBJ1-1, with D unclear. The germline gives CDR1 SGHNT, CDR2 YENEEA. The V end was cut by 5 bases, the J end by 0 bases, with 7 bases between. The CDR3 is 13 residues long. CDR3 nucleotide sequence: TGTGCCAGCAGCCACAACATGAACACTGAAGCTTTCTTT. Protein: CASSHNMNTEAFF. Combining the CDR3 with reference TRBV11-3 and TRBJ1-1 gives the whole variable domain EAGVVQSPRYKIIEKKQPVAFWCNPISGHNTLYWYLQNLGQGPELLIRYENEEAVDDSQLPKDRFSAERLKGVDSTLKIQPAELGDSAVYLCASSHNMNTEAFFGQGTRLTVV.

The V and J genes are TRBV3-1 and TRBJ1-6; possible D gene TRBD1, 5 bases. The CDR3 contains 13 residues. Germline V gene lookup returns CDR1 LGHDT and CDR2 YNNKEL (reference sequence). Between the trimmed V and J ends, which lost 3 bases and 7 bases, there was a span of 7 bases. The CDR3 DNA sequence: TGTGCCAGCAGCCAGGGGGGAAATTCACCCCTCCACTTT. It specifies CASSQGGNSPLHF.

V usage is TRBV4-2 and J usage is TRBJ2-5, with D tentatively TRBD2 (5 bases). CDR3 length equals 14 residues. V lost 5 bases and J 1 base, leaving 11 bases between the germline ends. CDR1 is LGHNA, CDR2 YNFKEQ, per germline. CDR3 DNA sequence: TGTGCCAGCAGCGACACTAGGAGCCAAGAGACCCAGTACTTC. Encoded protein: CASSDTRSQETQYF.

A note on this clonotype: This clone may be a read error of a much larger clone one base away. The rearrangement joins TRBV6-4 to TRBJ2-3; maybe TRBD1 (5 bases). This CDR3 has 15 residues. CDR1 is MRHNA, CDR2 SNTAGT, per germline. CDR3 nucleotide sequence: TGTGCCAGCAGTTACACTGGTCTGGAAACAGGTACGCAGTATTTT. It is translated as CASSYTGLETGTQYF.

This clonotype has a count of ten or more. The chain employs TRBV6-5 and TRBJ1-1; D is undetermined. From germline, CDR1 is MNHEY and CDR2 SVGAGI. Trimming took off 2 bases at V and 1 base at J, with 11 bases between the two ends. The CDR3 consists of 15 residues. The CDR3 coding sequence is TGTGCCAGCAGTTACGATCGTCGGGAGAACACTGAAGCTTTCTTT. Protein sequence: CASSYDRRENTEAFF.

The rearrangement joins TRBV7-3 to TRBJ2-3; possibly TRBD2 for D (6 bases). The germline V gene encodes CDR1 SGHTA and CDR2 FQGTGA. CDR3 length: 14 residues. V gave up 1 base and J gave up 5 bases, with 10 bases separating them. CDR3: CASSLRLDGDTQYF. The CDR3 region has the DNA TGTGCCAGCAGCTTAAGACTAGATGGAGATACGCAGTATTTT.